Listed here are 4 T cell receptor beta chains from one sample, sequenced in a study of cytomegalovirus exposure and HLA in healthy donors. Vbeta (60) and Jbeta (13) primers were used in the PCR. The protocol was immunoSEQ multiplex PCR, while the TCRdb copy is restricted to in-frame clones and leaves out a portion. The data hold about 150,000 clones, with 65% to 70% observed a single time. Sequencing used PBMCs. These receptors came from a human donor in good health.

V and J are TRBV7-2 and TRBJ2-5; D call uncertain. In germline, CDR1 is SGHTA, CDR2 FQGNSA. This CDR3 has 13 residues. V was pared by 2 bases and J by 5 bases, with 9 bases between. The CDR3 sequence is CASSLSGPETQYF. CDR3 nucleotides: TGTGCCAGCAGCTTATCTGGGCCCGAGACCCAGTACTTC. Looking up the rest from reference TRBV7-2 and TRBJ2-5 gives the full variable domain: GAGVSQSPSNKVTEKGKDVELRCDPISGHTALYWYRQSLGQGLEFLIYFQGNSAPDKSGLPSDRFSAERTGGSVSTLTIQRTQQEDSAVYLCASSLSGPETQYFGPGTRLLVL.

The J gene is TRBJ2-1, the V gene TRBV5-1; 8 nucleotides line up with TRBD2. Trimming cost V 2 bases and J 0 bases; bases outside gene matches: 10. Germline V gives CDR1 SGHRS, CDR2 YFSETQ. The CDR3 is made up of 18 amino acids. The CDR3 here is CASSLSGGGRRSYNEQFF. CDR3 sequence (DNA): TGCGCCAGCAGCTTAAGCGGTGGCGGGAGGCGCTCCTACAATGAGCAGTTCTTC. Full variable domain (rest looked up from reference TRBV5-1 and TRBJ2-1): KAGVTQTPRYLIKTRGQQVTLSCSPISGHRSVSWYQQTPGQGLQFLFEYFSETQRNKGNFPGRFSGRQFSNSRSEMNVSTLELGDSALYLCASSLSGGGRRSYNEQFFGPGTRLTVL.

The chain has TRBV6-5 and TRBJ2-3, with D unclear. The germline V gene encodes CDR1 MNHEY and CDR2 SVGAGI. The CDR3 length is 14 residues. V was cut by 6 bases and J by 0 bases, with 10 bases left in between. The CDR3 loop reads CASRSLESTDTQYF. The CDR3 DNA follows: TGTGCCAGCAGATCGCTTGAGAGCACAGATACGCAGTATTTT.

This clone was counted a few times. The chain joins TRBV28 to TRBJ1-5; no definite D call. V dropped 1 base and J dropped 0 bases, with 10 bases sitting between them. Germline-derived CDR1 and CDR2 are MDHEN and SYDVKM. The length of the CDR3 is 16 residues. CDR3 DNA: TGTGCCAGCAGTTTATATGCACTATATAGCAATCAGCCCCAGCATTTT. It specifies CASSLYALYSNQPQHF. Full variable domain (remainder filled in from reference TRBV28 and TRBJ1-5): DVKVTQSSRYLVKRTGEKVFLECVQDMDHENMFWYRQDPGLGLRLIYFSYDVKMKEKGDIPEGYSVSREKKERFSLILESASTNQTSMYLCASSLYALYSNQPQHFGDGTRLSIL.